This entry lists 2 T cell receptor beta chains sequenced from one sample in a study of blood T cell repertoires in COVID-19. The protocol was immunoSEQ multiplex PCR, while the TCRdb copy is restricted to in-frame clones and leaves out a portion. The sample has tens of thousands of clones, around 80% seen once. The sequenced material came from peripheral blood. These receptors were collected from a man in his sixties or seventies with acute or convalescent COVID-19.

The rearrangement uses TRBV6-6 and TRBJ1-6, with 10 bases identical to TRBD1. CDR1 is MNHNY and CDR2 is SVGAGI in the germline V gene (reference sequence). The CDR3 has 18 residues. Trimming at V came to 5 bases and at J to 0 bases, leaving 7 bases not matched to a gene. The CDR3 here is CASSPGQGVSSYNSPLHF. CDR3 in DNA: TGTGCCAGCAGTCCAGGACAGGGGGTTAGCTCCTATAATTCACCCCTCCACTTT.

The chain carries TRBV5-5 and TRBJ2-1; TRBD1 aligns across 9 bases. The CDR3 runs 17 residues. After removal of 6 bases from V and 11 bases from J, the junction contained 21 bases not matched to a gene. The germline CDR1 and CDR2 sequences are SGHKS and YYEKEE (reference sequence). CDR3 amino acids: CASNPRDRVQIARQQFF. CDR3 nucleotides: TGTGCCAGCAACCCCAGGGACAGGGTCCAGATAGCTCGGCAGCAGTTCTTC.